These 14 T cell receptor beta chains share one sample of origin, sequenced in a study of CD8 T cells in ankylosing spondylitis. TCRdb reprocessed the 5' RACE reads via MiXCR and lists one record per CDR3 protein. The sample has 300,000 to 400,000 distinct CDR3 sequences, approximately 14% seen once. The sequencing input was blood, either unsorted or a sorted T cell fraction (not recorded which). Source of these receptors: a male donor with ankylosing spondylitis or in good health (not recorded which).

This clonotype has more than one count but fewer than ten. This rearrangement joins TRBV12-3 or TRBV12-4 to TRBJ1-1; the match to TRBD1 covers 8 bases. The trim removed 3 bases at V and 9 bases at J, leaving 6 bases unmatched. The CDR3 runs to 13 residues. As DNA, the CDR3 is TGTGCCAGCAGTTTCTCGACAGGGGTCCAAGCTTTCTTT. This encodes CASSFSTGVQAFF.

This clonotype was found many times. This chain connects TRBV18 to TRBJ1-1; no firm D call. Trimming took 3 bases from V and 7 from J, leaving 6 bases between them. The germline gives CDR1 KGHSH, CDR2 LQKENI. This CDR3 has 11 amino acids. CDR3 coding DNA: TGTGCCAGCTCACCGGGTCGTGAAGCTTTCTTT. Translation gives CASSPGREAFF.

This clonotype was detected a few times. This CDR3 reads CASSRGLAQETQYF. Written as DNA, the CDR3 is TGTGCCAGCAGTCGCGGACTAGCCCAAGAGACCCAGTACTTC. The chain couples TRBV12-3 or TRBV12-4 to TRBJ2-5, with 8 bases matching TRBD2. J gave up 1 base and V 5 bases, and 3 bases lay outside the gene matches. This CDR3 is built from 14 residues.

This rearrangement joins TRBV6-5 to TRBJ2-1, with 8 bases lining up with TRBD2. Unmatched junction bases numbered 16, after V lost 6 bases and J lost 9 bases. The germline V gene has CDR1 MNHEY and CDR2 SVGAGI. This CDR3 is built from 16 residues. CDR3 in amino acids: CASSLLQGLGPIEQFF. In DNA, the CDR3 is TGTGCCAGCAGCTTACTCCAGGGACTAGGACCAATTGAGCAGTTCTTC.

In this sample, this clonotype turned up a few times. The CDR3 loop is CASSVGEGRFSGRAYYEQYF. In nucleotides, the CDR3 is TGTGCCAGCAGCGTTGGTGAAGGGCGCTTTAGCGGGAGGGCCTATTACGAGCAGTACTTC. The gene calls are TRBV9 and TRBJ2-7; the match to TRBD2 covers 11 bases. V gave up 2 bases and J gave up 4 bases; unmatched junction bases: 20. Germline CDR1 reads SGDLS; CDR2 reads YYNGEE. The CDR3 runs 20 residues.

CDR3 sequence: CASSVVTETVNTGELFF. DNA for the CDR3: TGTGCCAGCAGCGTAGTGACGGAAACCGTAAACACCGGGGAGCTGTTTTTT. V usage is TRBV9 and J usage is TRBJ2-2; D is undetermined. In germline, CDR1 is SGDLS, CDR2 YYNGEE. The CDR3 has 17 residues. Trimming took 0 bases from V and 2 from J, leaving 14 bases between them.

The chain couples TRBV5-1 to TRBJ2-7; 8 bases are shared with TRBD2. V shed 3 bases and J 0 bases; nucleotides not matched to a gene: 5. Looked up from germline, CDR1 is SGHRS and CDR2 is YFSETQ. The CDR3 is made up of 15 amino acids. CDR3 sequence reads: CASSSIAGSSYEQYF. In DNA form, the CDR3 reads TGCGCCAGCAGCTCTATAGCGGGGAGCTCCTACGAGCAGTACTTC.

The genes are TRBV13 and TRBJ1-1; no clear D. Germline V CDR1 and CDR2: PRHDT, FYEKMQ (reference sequence). The CDR3 loop spans 12 amino acids. Trimming stripped 7 bases from V and 2 bases from J, with 8 bases between. For the CDR3, the DNA is TGTGCCAGCACTTACACAAACACTGAAGCTTTCTTT. Translating gives CASTYTNTEAFF. Based on the CDR3 plus reference TRBV13 and TRBJ1-1, the full variable domain is AAGVIQSPRHLIKEKRETATLKCYPIPRHDTVYWYQQGPGQDPQFLISFYEKMQSDKGSIPDRFSAQQFSDYHSELNMSSLELGDSALYFCASTYTNTEAFFGQGTRLTVV.

This chain joins TRBV5-1 and TRBJ1-1, with 8 positions matching TRBD1. The V segment lost 0 bases and the J segment 2 bases; nucleotides outside the gene matches: 6. The CDR3 covers 16 residues. Germline-derived CDR1 and CDR2 are SGHRS and YFSETQ. The CDR3 loop reads CASSLDRQGANTEAFF. Here the CDR3 DNA reads TGCGCCAGCAGCTTGGATCGGCAGGGGGCCAACACTGAAGCTTTCTTT. The whole variable domain, remainder taken from reference TRBV5-1 and TRBJ1-1, is KAGVTQTPRYLIKTRGQQVTLSCSPISGHRSVSWYQQTPGQGLQFLFEYFSETQRNKGNFPGRFSGRQFSNSRSEMNVSTLELGDSALYLCASSLDRQGANTEAFFGQGTRLTVV.

This clonotype was picked up a small number of times. The gene calls are TRBV10-3 and TRBJ1-4; D unclear. V gave up 2 bases and J gave up 5 bases, with 3 bases separating them. This CDR3 spans 12 amino acids. CDR1 and CDR2 from the germline V gene are ENHRY and SYGVKD. The CDR3 protein is CAISEANEKLFF. The CDR3 DNA sequence: TGTGCCATCAGTGAGGCCAATGAAAAACTGTTTTTT.

Only a few counts were recorded for this clonotype. The chain joins TRBV5-1 to TRBJ2-2, with TRBD2 matching 13 bases. Germline values: CDR1 SGHRS, CDR2 YFSETQ. The CDR3 sequence is 18 residues long. Trimming cost V 4 bases and J 5 bases; bases outside gene matches: 11. The CDR3, as DNA: TGCGCCAGCAGCCTGCAAAAACTAGCGGGAGGGCCGACCGGGGAGCTGTTTTTT. Protein product: CASSLQKLAGGPTGELFF.

This clonotype was seen ten or more times. This chain uses TRBV3-1 with TRBJ2-3; no clear D. V dropped 5 bases and J dropped 4 bases, with 10 bases sitting between them. Germline CDR1 is LGHDT and CDR2 is YNNKEL (reference sequence). The CDR3 runs 13 residues. CDR3 residues: CASSSTVPDTQYF. The CDR3 DNA reads TGTGCCAGCAGCTCGACCGTACCAGATACGCAGTATTTT.

For the CDR3, the DNA is TGCGCCAGCAGCTCCGGCGGGGGCGGGAGGAACACCGGGGAGCTGTTTTTT. Amino acids: CASSSGGGGRNTGELFF. This chain connects TRBV5-1 to TRBJ2-2, with D perhaps matching TRBD2 (7 bases). The germline V gene encodes CDR1 SGHRS and CDR2 YFSETQ. The CDR3 is 17 residues long. V gave up 3 bases and J gave up 1 base, with 16 bases separating them.

This clonotype occurred many times. The rearrangement links TRBV5-1 to TRBJ2-3; unclear D gene. Per germline, CDR1 SGHRS and CDR2 YFSETQ. V lost 4 bases to trimming and J lost 10 bases, with 13 bases between them. The CDR3 runs to 12 residues. CDR3 nucleotide sequence: TGCGCCAGCAGCCCCAGCCCTGGGGCGCAGTATTTT. Residues: CASSPSPGAQYF.